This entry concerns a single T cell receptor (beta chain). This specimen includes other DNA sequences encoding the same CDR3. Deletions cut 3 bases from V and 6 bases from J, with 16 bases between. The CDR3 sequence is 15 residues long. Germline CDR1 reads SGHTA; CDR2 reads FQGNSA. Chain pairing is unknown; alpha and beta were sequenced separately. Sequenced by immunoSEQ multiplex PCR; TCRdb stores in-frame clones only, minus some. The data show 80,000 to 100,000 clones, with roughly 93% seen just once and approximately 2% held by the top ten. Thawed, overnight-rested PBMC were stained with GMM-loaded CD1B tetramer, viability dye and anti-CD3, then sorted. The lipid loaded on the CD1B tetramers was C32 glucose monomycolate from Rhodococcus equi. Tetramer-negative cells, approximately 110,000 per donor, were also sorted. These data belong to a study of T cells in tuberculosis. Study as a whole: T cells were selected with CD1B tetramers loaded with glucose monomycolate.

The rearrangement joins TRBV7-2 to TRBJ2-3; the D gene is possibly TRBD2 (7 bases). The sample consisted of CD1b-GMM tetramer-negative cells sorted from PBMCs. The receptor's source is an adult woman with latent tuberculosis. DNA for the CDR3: TGTGCCAGCAGCTTTAAGGGGGGGGACACGGATACGCAGTATTTT. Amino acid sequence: CASSFKGGDTDTQYF.